The text below deals with one T cell receptor beta chain. At one end, the junction sequence differs from germline, possibly due to a read error. This specimen belongs to a study of blood T cell repertoires in COVID-19. Enrolled through a virtual design, the participants were between 18 and 89 years of age and came from some 25 US areas. Measured with immunoSEQ multiplex PCR; TCRdb has only the in-frame clones, and not every one. The sample lists some 300,000 clones; around 89% were seen once. Sequencing was performed on PBMCs or T cells enriched from blood (not recorded which). The origin of this receptor is a young woman with acute COVID-19.

The CDR3 spells CASRLGGASYEQYF. The CDR3 region has the DNA TGTGCCAGCAGGTTAGGCGGGGCCTCCTACGAGCAGTACTTC. The chain has TRBV7-2 and TRBJ2-7, with D perhaps TRBD2 (6 bases). This CDR3 region has 14 residues. Germline CDR1 and CDR2: SGHTA and FQGNSA. Full variable domain (missing parts from reference TRBV7-2 and TRBJ2-7): GAGVSQSPSNKVTEKGKDVELRCDPISGHTALYWYRQSLGQGLEFLIYFQGNSAPDKSGLPSDRFSAERTGGSVSTLTIQRTQQEDSAVYLCASRLGGASYEQYFGPGTRLTVT.